The present T cell receptor (beta chain) was sequenced within a study of T cell changes during pregnancy in multiple sclerosis. The CDR3 length is 14 residues. The ends lost 0 bases at V and 6 bases at J; junction bases unmatched: 1. The germline V gene has CDR1 LNHNV and CDR2 YYDKDF (reference sequence). Sequenced by immunoSEQ multiplex PCR; TCRdb stores in-frame clones only, minus some. Counted here are approximately 17,000 clones, 95% to 96% occurring once; the ten biggest clones make up under 0.9%. The receptor was isolated from a female donor with multiple sclerosis, enrolled in a pregnancy study. V usage is TRBV15 and J usage is TRBJ1-2; 10 nucleotides align to TRBD1. The sample consisted of peripheral blood, taken in the third trimester of pregnancy. CDR3 sequence (DNA): TGTGCCACCAGCAGAGATGGGACAGGGGATGGCTACACCTTC. Translating gives CATSRDGTGDGYTF.